A selection of T cell receptor beta chains follows, all from one sample in a study of blood T cell repertoires in COVID-19. Profiled with immunoSEQ multiplex PCR; TCRdb holds only in-frame clones, not every one. The repertoire holds about 110,000 clones, with around 82% as singletons. The material sequenced was peripheral blood. The receptor set was obtained from a woman aged 55-70 years with acute or convalescent COVID-19. Each CDR3 is given with its conserved first and last residue. Fields, in order: J gene, V gene, CDR3 protein.

>TRBJ2-2|TRBV6-5
CASSLQGSGELFF
>TRBJ2-5|TRBV9
CASSISRAGEETQYF
>TRBJ1-1|TRBV6-2/TRBV6-3
CASSDGQGWTEAFF
>TRBJ2-5|TRBV5-1
CASSLTGKLETQYF
>TRBJ1-4|TRBV4-2
CASSQDQGRGNEKLFF
>TRBJ1-1|TRBV19
CASSGSGVAEAFF
>TRBJ1-2|TRBV28
CASSAAGQNYGYTF
>TRBJ2-1|TRBV5-1
CASSRSYNEQFF
>TRBJ2-1|TRBV7-2
CASSLGQVHNEQFF
>TRBJ1-2|TRBV4-3
CASSPGDSFYGYTF
>TRBJ1-3|TRBV6-5
CASSPRGLGGNTIYF
>TRBJ1-2|TRBV5-1
CASSLDRTYGYTF
>TRBJ2-6|TRBV27
CASSLTRDRTSGANVLTF
>TRBJ1-1|TRBV28
CASSLYRQAQAEAFF
>TRBJ1-1|TRBV7-2
CASSPRRPGNTEAFF
>TRBJ2-7|TRBV2
CASQRERSSYEQYF
>TRBJ1-1|TRBV30
CAWSTPGQGLMNTEAFF
>TRBJ1-5|TRBV30
CAWSEGLSAEPQHF
>TRBJ1-2|TRBV4-3
CASSTGHHYGYTF
>TRBJ2-7|TRBV28
CASSWTASYEQYF
>TRBJ1-2|TRBV6-5
CASRMGQGAVGYTF
>TRBJ2-2|TRBV5-5
CASSLGAGTGELFF
>TRBJ2-3|TRBV7-3
CASSSSSTDTQYF
>TRBJ2-7|TRBV18
CASSPGTRAHEQYF
>TRBJ2-5|TRBV3-1/TRBV3-2
CASSRTMTSRGRETQYF
>TRBJ1-5|TRBV29-1
CSVLQGANQPQHF
>TRBJ2-7|TRBV28
CASSLTPGQGTYEQYF
>TRBJ1-1|TRBV6-6
CASSYALLGSEAFF
>TRBJ2-7|TRBV6-5
CASRAWDTYEQYF
>TRBJ2-3|TRBV30
CAWSPGQSTDTQYF
>TRBJ2-7|TRBV28
CASSITGERGEQYF
>TRBJ2-1|TRBV13
CASSLQRAGEQFF